This T cell receptor (beta chain) was sequenced in a study of T-cell memory formation after mild COVID-19. TCRdb ran MiXCR on the 5' RACE reads and lists one entry per CDR3 protein. The table records some 410,000 distinct CDR3 sequences, around 22% of them present only once. Germline V gene sequence: CDR1 SQVTM, CDR2 ANQGSEA. V was cut by 4 bases and J by 4 bases, with 13 bases left in between. This CDR3 has 14 amino acids. This sequence joins TRBV29-1 and TRBJ2-2; TRBD1 might be the D (6 bases). What was sequenced was PBMCs or a T cell subset sorted from them (not recorded which). The sequence was obtained from an adult woman who had mild COVID-19 (a few samples of this study predate the infection). Cell type and time point are not known. The chain's CDR3 is CSVGWTDSTGELFF. The CDR3 nucleotides are TGCAGCGTTGGTTGGACAGACTCCACCGGGGAGCTGTTTTTT.